The 30 T cell receptor beta chains listed next were all sequenced from one sample in a study of regulatory T cells in long-lasting Graves disease. Arm-PCR with iRepertoire HTBI primers amplified the CDR3 regions for these TCR beta libraries. MiXCR was run by TCRdb on the multiplex PCR reads, yielding one entry per CDR3 protein. The sample records about 420,000 distinct CDR3 sequences, about a quarter being singletons. As to time point: persistent/refractory GD, antithyroid drugs over 5 years with positive TRAb. PBMC-derived RNA was used for the TCR library. Sequenced material: peripheral blood mononuclear cells (PBMCs), taken when the disease was refractory, from a patient treated with antithyroid drugs. The receptors were gathered from a female donor with Graves disease.

Only a few counts were recorded for this clonotype. The V gene is TRBV10-3, the J gene TRBJ2-2; 11 bases map to TRBD1. The V and J ends lost 6 bases and 5 bases, in that order; junction bases with no gene match: 2. This CDR3 spans 14 amino acids. Germline values: CDR1 ENHRY, CDR2 SYGVKD. The CDR3 reads CAIRGTGGTGELFF. For the CDR3, the DNA is TGTGCCATCAGAGGGACAGGGGGGACCGGGGAGCTGTTTTTT.

The chain uses TRBV20-1 and TRBJ1-5; maybe TRBD1 (5 bases). V lost 5 bases to trimming and J lost 0 bases, with 20 bases between them. Germline assignment: CDR1 DFQATT and CDR2 SNEGSKA (reference sequence). This CDR3 is built from 17 residues. CDR3 in amino acids: CSAAPPLRGYSNQPQHF. In nucleotides, the CDR3 is TGCAGTGCTGCACCACCGCTCCGGGGCTATAGCAATCAGCCCCAGCATTTT.

This clonotype was counted many times. The CDR3: CASSFGRSSYEQYF. CDR3 coding DNA: TGTGCCAGCAGCTTTGGCCGAAGCTCCTACGAGCAGTACTTC. The chain combines TRBV7-2 with TRBJ2-7; D unclear. Germline V gives CDR1 SGHTA, CDR2 FQGNSA. The CDR3 contains 14 residues. V gave up 3 bases and J gave up 0 bases, with 9 bases separating them.

This clonotype was observed at least ten times. The V gene is TRBV6-2 or TRBV6-3, the J gene TRBJ1-5; D might be TRBD1 (5 bases). V lost 0 bases to trimming and J lost 6 bases, with 9 bases between them. This CDR3 has 14 amino acids. Germline V gene data show CDR1 as MNHEY and CDR2 as SVGEGT. The CDR3 DNA reads TGTGCCAGCAGTTACTCGACAGTGGGTCAGCCCCAGCATTTT. Its translation is CASSYSTVGQPQHF.

This clonotype was counted only a few times. The J gene is TRBJ2-7, the V gene TRBV29-1, with TRBD2 matching 8 bases. Unmatched junction bases numbered 2, after V lost 1 base and J lost 0 bases. The CDR3 loop spans 14 amino acids. Germline assignment: CDR1 SQVTM and CDR2 ANQGSEA. CDR3 DNA sequence: TGCAGCGTTGAAGGGCGGGGGGCCTCCTACGAGCAGTACTTC. Its translation is CSVEGRGASYEQYF.

The V call is TRBV6-9, the J call TRBJ1-5; the D is unclear. V was pared by 4 bases and J by 7 bases, with 17 bases between. CDR1 is MNHGY and CDR2 is SVAAGI in the germline V gene. There are 15 residues in the CDR3. This chain's CDR3 is CASSSSRELGQPQHF. The CDR3 nucleotides are TGTGCCAGCAGTTCTTCTAGGGAGCTGGGCCAGCCCCAGCATTTT.

This clonotype was counted at least ten times. The V call is TRBV12-3 or TRBV12-4, the J call TRBJ1-2, with 11 bases matching TRBD1. The CDR3 loop spans 14 amino acids. V lost 6 bases, J lost 4 bases, and 4 bases stayed unmatched. CDR3 sequence: CASRGQGAGYGYTF. The CDR3 DNA reads as TGTGCCAGCAGAGGACAGGGGGCGGGCTATGGCTACACCTTC.

This clonotype occurred many times. V usage is TRBV29-1 and J usage is TRBJ2-7, with TRBD1 matching 7 bases. The CDR3 runs 12 residues. Losses at the gene ends were 7 bases for V and 2 bases for J; bases not matched to a gene: 5. Germline CDR1 and CDR2: SQVTM and ANQGSEA. CDR3 in amino acids: CSAGQTTYEQYF. The DNA of the CDR3 is TGCAGCGCGGGACAGACGACCTACGAGCAGTACTTC.

This clonotype has just a few counts. The rearrangement joins TRBV20-1 to TRBJ1-1, with D perhaps TRBD1 (5 bases). The CDR3 covers 13 residues. Looked up from germline, CDR1 is DFQATT and CDR2 is SNEGSKA (reference sequence). The V end was cut by 6 bases, the J end by 6 bases, with 17 bases between. DNA of the CDR3: TGCAGTGCGGCAGGGCGCCGCAACTCTGAAGCTTTCTTT. Amino acids: CSAAGRRNSEAFF.

The chain combines TRBV4-2 with TRBJ2-7, with D possibly matching TRBD2 (6 bases). Trimming cost V 0 bases and J 0 bases, with 15 bases left between them. The CDR3 length is 17 residues. Germline V CDR1 and CDR2: LGHNA, YNFKEQ. The DNA of the CDR3 is TGTGCCAGCAGCCAAGAATTAGTAGCGGACAACTCCTACGAGCAGTACTTC. The encoded protein is CASSQELVADNSYEQYF.

This clonotype came up many times. This CDR3 is CASSLGGQENYGYTF. CDR3 nucleotide sequence: TGCGCCAGCAGCTTAGGGGGACAGGAAAACTATGGCTACACCTTC. The chain employs TRBV5-1 and TRBJ1-2; the match to TRBD1 covers 8 bases. With 2 bases clipped from V and 2 bases from J, the junction kept 5 bases outside the gene matches. The germline gives CDR1 SGHRS, CDR2 YFSETQ. The CDR3 sequence is 15 residues long.

The V call is TRBV18, the J call TRBJ2-1; no reliable D call. V gave up 1 base and J gave up 8 bases, with 18 bases separating them. The CDR3 has 16 amino acids. Germline assignment: CDR1 KGHSH and CDR2 LQKENI. As DNA, the CDR3 is TGTGCCAGCTCACCACAGGCTAGGATTACTACCGATGAGCAGTTCTTC. This translates into CASSPQARITTDEQFF.

Notes on this clonotype: One base away lies a much larger clone, so this may be a sequencing read error. The chain employs TRBV28 and TRBJ2-2; a weak D match, TRBD2 (6 bases). The CDR3 covers 15 residues. CDR1 is MDHEN and CDR2 is SYDVKM in the germline V gene. Here the CDR3 DNA reads TGTGCCAGCAGCCAAGGGGTCGAGAACACCGGGGGGCTGTTTTTT. It codes for CASSQGVENTGGLFF.

As DNA, the CDR3 is TGTGCCAGCAGTCTCGCGGGGACAGGGGCGCAGGGTGGCTACACCTTC. Its protein is CASSLAGTGAQGGYTF. V and J are TRBV6-1 and TRBJ1-2; 10 bases agree with TRBD1. The V gene's germline CDR1 is MNHNS and CDR2 SASEGT. Losses at the gene ends were 5 bases for V and 7 bases for J; bases not matched to a gene: 13. The CDR3 length is 16 residues.

This chain connects TRBV20-1 to TRBJ1-2; perhaps TRBD1 as D (6 bases). The germline V gene has CDR1 DFQATT and CDR2 SNEGSKA (reference sequence). The CDR3 is 14 amino acids. The CDR3 DNA reads TGCATCACGCCGGGGGCCCCGACGCCAAATGGCTACACCTTC. Protein: CITPGAPTPNGYTF.

The chain is built from TRBV25-1 and TRBJ1-5, with D uncertain. The CDR3 spans 12 residues. The V end was cut by 5 bases, the J end by 6 bases, with 8 bases between. CDR1 and CDR2 from the germline V gene are MGHDK and SYGVNS. The CDR3 loop reads CASSMGAQPQHF. CDR3 sequence (DNA): TGTGCCAGCAGTATGGGAGCTCAGCCCCAGCATTTT.

This clonotype was seen ten or more times. The chain uses TRBV20-1 and TRBJ2-5; no definite D call. Germline V CDR1 and CDR2: DFQATT, SNEGSKA (reference sequence). The CDR3 runs to 10 residues. V lost 6 bases and J lost 2, with 4 bases in between. CDR3 DNA: TGCAGTGCGGCACAAGAGACCCAGTACTTC. Protein: CSAAQETQYF.

This clonotype was counted ten times or more. This rearrangement joins TRBV2 to TRBJ1-2, with unresolved D. The CDR3 runs 12 residues. Between the trimmed V and J ends, which lost 5 bases and 5 bases, there was a span of 9 bases. Looked up from germline, CDR1 is SNHLY and CDR2 is FYNNEI. The CDR3 is CASSYDGYGYTF. DNA for the CDR3: TGTGCCAGCAGTTATGACGGGTATGGCTACACCTTC.

This clonotype was observed many times. The CDR3 sequence: CAWSVARGSYGYTF. For the CDR3, the DNA is TGTGCCTGGAGTGTCGCCAGGGGGAGTTATGGCTACACCTTC. This rearrangement joins TRBV30 to TRBJ1-2, with 7 positions matching TRBD1. Looked up from germline, CDR1 is GTSNPN and CDR2 is SVGIG (reference sequence). The V and J ends lost 0 bases and 5 bases, in that order; junction bases with no gene match: 6. The CDR3 has 14 amino acids.

The sample holds a few counts of this clonotype. The chain uses TRBV29-1 and TRBJ1-1; D is uncertain. V was pared by 0 bases and J by 3 bases, with 14 bases between. The CDR3 length is 15 residues. CDR1 is SQVTM and CDR2 is ANQGSEA in the germline V gene. The CDR3 protein is CSVEDPRRDDTEAFF. CDR3 bases: TGCAGCGTTGAAGACCCAAGGAGGGATGACACTGAAGCTTTCTTT.

V is TRBV18 and J is TRBJ2-4, with TRBD2 as a possible D gene (6 bases). Trimming removed 1 base at V and 4 bases at J, with 8 bases between. Germline V gives CDR1 KGHSH, CDR2 LQKENI. The CDR3 loop spans 14 amino acids. The CDR3 DNA reads TGTGCCAGCTCACCACGGGACTGGAAAAACATTCAGTACTTC. Amino acid sequence: CASSPRDWKNIQYF.

This clonotype has a count of ten or more. The chain is built from TRBV6-1 and TRBJ1-5; D gene unclear. The CDR3 spans 17 residues. The V gene's germline CDR1 is MNHNS and CDR2 SASEGT. The germline V and J ends were trimmed by 6 bases and 0 bases, with 18 bases remaining between them. The CDR3 is CASSPVGSGVSNQPQHF. The CDR3 nucleotides are TGTGCCAGCAGCCCTGTTGGATCCGGGGTTAGCAATCAGCCCCAGCATTTT.

This chain joins TRBV9 and TRBJ2-7; TRBD2 matches 10 bases. Trimming at V came to 0 bases and at J to 8 bases, leaving 20 bases not matched to a gene. Germline V gives CDR1 SGDLS, CDR2 YYNGEE. This CDR3 has 19 residues. DNA for the CDR3: TGTGCCAGCAGCGTAGCTGATGTGGTAGCGGGAGGAAAGGTTTACAAGCAGTACTTC. Its translation: CASSVADVVAGGKVYKQYF.

The chain links TRBV10-3 to TRBJ2-5, with 8 bases lining up with TRBD2. The CDR3 loop spans 18 amino acids. The V gene end was trimmed by 3 bases and the J gene end by 2 bases; junction bases not matched to a gene: 14. CDR1 and CDR2 from the germline V gene are ENHRY and SYGVKD. The CDR3 DNA follows: TGTGCCATCAGTGACCGGGGGGGTAGCGGGAAAGTGCAAGAGACCCAGTACTTC. Its translation is CAISDRGGSGKVQETQYF.

This clonotype was recorded at least ten times. This chain connects TRBV12-3 or TRBV12-4 to TRBJ1-2; no definite D call. This CDR3 has 13 residues. Between the trimmed V and J ends, which lost 4 bases and 4 bases, there was a span of 10 bases. The CDR3 is CASSSPRLYGYTF. In DNA, the CDR3 is TGTGCCAGCAGTTCCCCACGTCTCTATGGCTACACCTTC.

The chain links TRBV29-1 to TRBJ2-4; 12 bases align to TRBD2. This CDR3 is built from 17 residues. The V segment lost 4 bases and the J segment 1 base; nucleotides outside the gene matches: 8. Per the germline V gene, CDR1 is SQVTM and CDR2 is ANQGSEA. The CDR3 DNA is TGCAGCGTTGGGTGGGCTAGCGGGAGGGAGGCCAAAAACATTCAGTACTTC. As protein: CSVGWASGREAKNIQYF.

This clonotype was found a few times. The chain uses TRBV5-1 and TRBJ1-2, with D perhaps matching TRBD1 (5 bases). CDR3 size: 16 residues. CDR1 is SGHRS and CDR2 is YFSETQ in the germline V gene. V was clipped by 4 bases and J by 0 bases, with 16 bases between them. The CDR3 coding sequence is TGCGCCAGCAGCCCGGGACGGAGTATAGCTAACTATGGCTACACCTTC. Residues: CASSPGRSIANYGYTF.

Ten or more counts support this clonotype. This chain joins TRBV6-1 and TRBJ2-7, with D unresolved. From germline, CDR1 is MNHNS and CDR2 SASEGT. The CDR3 runs 12 residues. V lost 5 bases and J lost 6, with 11 bases in between. CDR3 DNA: TGTGCCAGCAGTACTTCCGGGCGCGAGCAGTACTTC. Amino acid sequence: CASSTSGREQYF.

The genes are TRBV20-1 and TRBJ2-7; D possibly uses TRBD1 or TRBD2 (5 bases each). Germline values: CDR1 DFQATT, CDR2 SNEGSKA (reference sequence). With 1 base removed from V and 3 bases from J, the gap between germline ends came to 13 bases. The CDR3 extends over 14 amino acids. The CDR3 sequence is CSARGDRVNYEQYF. The CDR3 DNA follows: TGCAGTGCTAGAGGGGACCGTGTAAACTACGAGCAGTACTTC.

A few counts support this clonotype. This may come from a read error, since a much larger clone is one base off. The chain combines TRBV6-2 or TRBV6-3 with TRBJ2-7, with D perhaps given as TRBD1 or TRBD2 (5 bases each). This CDR3 is 17 amino acids long. Trimming removed 4 bases at V and 0 bases at J, with 19 bases between. Germline V lookup: CDR1 MNHEY, CDR2 SVGEGT. The DNA for the CDR3 is TGTGCCAGCAGTTCAGCGAGAGGGGCGCCCAGCTCCTACGAGCAGTACTTC. Its translation is CASSSARGAPSSYEQYF.